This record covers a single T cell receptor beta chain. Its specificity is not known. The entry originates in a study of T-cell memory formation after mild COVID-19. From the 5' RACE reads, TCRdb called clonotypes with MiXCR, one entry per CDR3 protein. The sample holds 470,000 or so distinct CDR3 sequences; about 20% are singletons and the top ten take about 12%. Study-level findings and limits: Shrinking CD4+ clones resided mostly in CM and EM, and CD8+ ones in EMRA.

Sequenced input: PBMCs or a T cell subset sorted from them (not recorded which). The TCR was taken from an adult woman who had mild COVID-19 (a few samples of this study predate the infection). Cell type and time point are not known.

The CDR3 DNA follows: TGCGCCAGCAGCCAAGATACCCTCCGAGGGCAGTACTTC. Amino acid sequence: CASSQDTLRGQYF. The J gene is TRBJ2-7, the V gene TRBV4-3; no firm D call. The CDR3 loop spans 13 amino acids. Germline V gene sequence: CDR1 LGHNA, CDR2 YSLEER. With 0 bases removed from V and 9 bases from J, the gap between germline ends came to 12 bases.